The 4 T cell receptor beta chains reported below all come from one sample, sequenced in a study of blood T cells in healthy people across ages. The use of a sample-barcoded 5' primer and a J-beta primer mix characterized a second PCR of about 7 to 12 cycles. MiXCR, run by TCRdb on the 5' RACE reads, gives a single entry per CDR3 protein. Among about 2 million distinct CDR3 sequences listed, roughly 52% were seen once. The sequenced sample consisted of blood. The source of these receptors is a woman in her thirties or forties in good health.

This clonotype occurred many times. The chain links TRBV27 to TRBJ2-5, with 7 bases that match TRBD1. CDR1 and CDR2 from the germline V gene are MNHEY and SMNVEV (reference sequence). Unmatched junction bases numbered 3, after V lost 5 bases and J lost 0 bases. CDR3 size: 14 residues. The CDR3 sequence is CASSADRNQETQYF. CDR3 DNA sequence: TGTGCCAGCAGTGCGGACAGGAACCAAGAGACCCAGTACTTC.

The rearrangement uses TRBV29-1 and TRBJ2-3; either TRBD1 or TRBD2 may fit D (6 bases each). The V gene lost 6 bases and the J gene lost 2 bases, with 21 bases spanning the gap. Germline CDR1 is SQVTM and CDR2 is ANQGSEA. The CDR3 sequence is 16 residues long. The CDR3 sequence: CSVLMGRRGATDTQYF. The CDR3 DNA reads TGCAGCGTACTAATGGGAAGGAGGGGGGCCACAGATACGCAGTATTTT.

The rearrangement joins TRBV9 to TRBJ2-1; 7 bases map to TRBD1. V shed 0 bases and J 7 bases; nucleotides not matched to a gene: 4. In germline, CDR1 is SGDLS, CDR2 YYNGEE. The CDR3 spans 14 residues. The CDR3 region is CASSVGDSMNEQFF. CDR3 bases: TGTGCCAGCAGCGTAGGGGACAGCATGAATGAGCAGTTCTTC.

The V call is TRBV20-1, the J call TRBJ2-7, with a possible D match to TRBD2 (6 bases). CDR1 and CDR2 from the germline V gene are DFQATT and SNEGSKA (reference sequence). Trimming shortened V by 0 bases and J by 2 bases, and 17 bases separated the two germline ends. This CDR3 has 16 amino acids. The CDR3 DNA reads TGCAGTGCTAGAGATCCGCTAGCGAATCCCCCCTACGAGCAGTACTTC. It encodes CSARDPLANPPYEQYF.